The 31 T cell receptor beta chains reported below all come from one sample, sequenced in a study of HIV-infected patients and healthy controls. All unsorted peripheral T cells were captured because whole blood was used without fractionation. About 540 ng RNA was reverse transcribed with alpha and beta constant-region primers. Alpha and beta chain libraries were made separately by chain-specific third strand synthesis with multiplexing indices. TCRdb reanalysed the 5' RACE reads using MiXCR and keeps one entry per CDR3 protein. The sample shows some 13,000 distinct CDR3 sequences, roughly 9.9% of them seen only once. Source material: blood. Receptors originate from an adult in good health.

About this clonotype: A much bigger clone sits one base away, suggesting this may be a read error. CDR3 residues: CASSPGASATDTQYF. DNA for the CDR3: TGTGCCAGCAGTCCCGGGGCCTCCGCCACAGATACGCAGTATTTT. The chain combines TRBV2 with TRBJ2-3; TRBD1 or TRBD2 may be the D gene (5 bases each). With 5 bases removed from V and 2 bases from J, the gap between germline ends came to 14 bases. The V gene's germline CDR1 is SNHLY and CDR2 FYNNEI. The CDR3 is made up of 15 amino acids.

This clonotype was counted ten times or more. The chain recombines TRBV7-9 with TRBJ1-2; D gene unclear. This CDR3 contains 13 residues. Trimming stripped 5 bases from V and 4 bases from J, with 11 bases between. Germline V gene sequence: CDR1 SEHNR, CDR2 FQNEAQ (reference sequence). CDR3 protein: CASSREAPYGYTF. CDR3 coding DNA: TGTGCCAGCAGCCGAGAGGCCCCCTATGGCTACACCTTC.

This clonotype was recorded at least ten times. The chain couples TRBV12-3 or TRBV12-4 to TRBJ2-1, with 8 positions matching TRBD2. The CDR3 consists of 15 residues. V shed 7 bases and J 7 bases; nucleotides not matched to a gene: 12. The DNA for the CDR3 is TGTGCCAGCACCCTGAGGGGCGGGGGGCCGAATGAGCAGTTCTTC. The encoded protein is CASTLRGGGPNEQFF.

This clonotype was seen repeatedly, ten times or more. The rearrangement links TRBV5-5 to TRBJ1-5; D is uncertain. Germline V CDR1 and CDR2: SGHKS, YYEKEE (reference sequence). CDR3 length: 12 residues. Trimming shortened V by 1 base and J by 5 bases, and 4 bases separated the two germline ends. In DNA form, the CDR3 reads TGTGCCAGCAGCTTGCCCGATCAGCCCCAGCATTTT. Encoded protein: CASSLPDQPQHF.

The chain uses TRBV27 and TRBJ1-5, with a tentative D call TRBD1 (6 bases). With 3 bases removed from V and 2 bases from J, the gap between germline ends came to 14 bases. The germline CDR1 and CDR2 sequences are MNHEY and SMNVEV (reference sequence). The CDR3 runs 16 residues. The CDR3 loop reads CASSLWGGLGNQPQHF. Written as DNA, the CDR3 is TGTGCCAGCAGTTTGTGGGGGGGGCTTGGCAATCAGCCCCAGCATTTT.

This clonotype rates as medium-sized. The V gene is TRBV12-3 or TRBV12-4, the J gene TRBJ2-6; a possible D gene is TRBD2 (6 bases). V gave up 4 bases and J gave up 1 base, with 11 bases separating them. The CDR3 spans 16 residues. The CDR3 DNA reads TGTGCCAGCAGTTGGGACTTGTTTTCTGGGGCCAACGTCCTGACTTTC. It encodes CASSWDLFSGANVLTF.

This clonotype is categorized as medium-sized. This rearrangement joins TRBV6-1 to TRBJ2-5; TRBD2 agrees at 9 bases. From germline, CDR1 is MNHNS and CDR2 SASEGT. Trimming removed 6 bases from V and 0 bases from J; junction bases left unmatched: 5. This CDR3 has 15 amino acids. The CDR3 region is CASSPLAGYQETQYF. CDR3 DNA: TGTGCCAGCAGCCCTCTAGCGGGGTACCAAGAGACCCAGTACTTC.

In its sample, this clonotype was seen many times. CDR3 amino acids: CASSQLAGSTDTQYF. The CDR3 coding sequence is TGTGCCAGCTCCCAGCTAGCGGGGTCCACAGATACGCAGTATTTT. The chain combines TRBV18 with TRBJ2-3; 9 bases map to TRBD2. Germline V gene sequence: CDR1 KGHSH, CDR2 LQKENI. The junction had 6 bases not matched to a gene; V was cut back by 6 bases and J by 2 bases. The CDR3 spans 15 residues.

This clonotype was counted ten times or more. The chain uses TRBV20-1 and TRBJ2-7; no definite D call. The CDR3 runs to 12 residues. From germline, CDR1 is DFQATT and CDR2 SNEGSKA (reference sequence). The V gene lost 5 bases and the J gene lost 6 bases, with 14 bases spanning the gap. CDR3 region: CSASIRVTEQYF. The CDR3 DNA follows: TGCAGTGCTTCCATAAGGGTCACCGAGCAGTACTTC.

This clonotype was counted only a few times. The rearrangement joins TRBV30 to TRBJ2-3; 13 bases line up with TRBD2. Germline trimming cut 5 bases from V and 4 bases from J; bases unmatched to any gene: 3. This CDR3 spans 14 amino acids. CDR1 is GTSNPN and CDR2 is SVGIG in the germline V gene (reference sequence). The CDR3 DNA is TGTGCCTGGGGACTAGCGGGAGAGGCAGATACGCAGTATTTT. It codes for CAWGLAGEADTQYF.

There are many counts of this clonotype. The genes are TRBV3-1 and TRBJ2-4; D unresolved. The CDR3 runs 11 residues. V was pared by 3 bases and J by 3 bases, with 0 bases between. CDR1 and CDR2 from the germline V gene are LGHDT and YNNKEL (reference sequence). The CDR3, as DNA: TGTGCCAGCAGCCACAAAAACATTCAGTACTTC. The encoded protein is CASSHKNIQYF.

This rearrangement joins TRBV20-1 to TRBJ1-5, with D hard to call. Between the trimmed V and J ends, which lost 5 bases and 2 bases, there was a span of 19 bases. The CDR3 sequence is 16 residues long. CDR1 is DFQATT, CDR2 SNEGSKA, per germline (reference sequence). CDR3 coding DNA: TGCAGTGCTTCAGGCCGCTGGACCGTGGGCAATCAGCCCCAGCATTTT. Its translation is CSASGRWTVGNQPQHF.

This clonotype was recorded many times. The J gene is TRBJ1-1, the V gene TRBV7-2; D call uncertain. From germline, CDR1 is SGHTA and CDR2 FQGNSA. The CDR3 sequence is 14 residues long. V was trimmed by 2 bases and J by 0 bases, leaving 7 bases between them. Here the CDR3 DNA reads TGTGCCAGCAGCTTATTAGTTTTGAACACTGAAGCTTTCTTT. It is translated as CASSLLVLNTEAFF.

The chain combines TRBV18 with TRBJ1-5; D is uncertain. The germline CDR1 and CDR2 sequences are KGHSH and LQKENI. V shed 3 bases and J shed 5 bases, with 11 bases lying between them. This CDR3 spans 14 amino acids. This CDR3 reads CASSPTGSDQPQHF. The CDR3 region has the DNA TGTGCCAGCTCACCCACCGGTTCAGATCAGCCCCAGCATTTT.

This clonotype counts as medium-sized. The chain joins TRBV20-1 to TRBJ2-3; D gene ambiguous. Germline V CDR1 and CDR2: DFQATT, SNEGSKA (reference sequence). CDR3 length equals 13 residues. V was clipped by 5 bases and J by 4 bases, with 13 bases between them. The CDR3 sequence is CSAPLGIADTQYF. In DNA, the CDR3 is TGCAGTGCTCCCTTGGGGATAGCAGATACGCAGTATTTT.

This clonotype has just a few counts. The chain combines TRBV12-5 with TRBJ2-3; D may be TRBD1 (5 bases). V dropped 6 bases and J dropped 6 bases, with 10 bases sitting between them. Germline CDR1 is LGHNT and CDR2 is FRNRAP. CDR3 size: 12 residues. In DNA form, the CDR3 reads TGTGCTAGTGGGCCCAGGGCTGATACGCAGTATTTT. Translating it yields CASGPRADTQYF.

This clonotype was seen repeatedly, ten times or more. An end of the junction does not agree with germline; a read error may underlie this. The rearrangement links TRBV25-1 to TRBJ2-2; no reliable D call. The germline V gene has CDR1 MGHDK and CDR2 SYGVNS. This CDR3 has 12 amino acids. The CDR3 region is CATSSGTGELFF. The CDR3 nucleotides read TGTGCCACCAGTTCTGGGACCGGGGAGCTGTTTTTT.

This clonotype showed up many times. This rearrangement joins TRBV5-1 to TRBJ1-4; unclear D gene. CDR1 is SGHRS and CDR2 is YFSETQ in the germline V gene. The CDR3 has 14 residues. V dropped 2 bases and J dropped 8 bases, with 13 bases sitting between them. DNA for the CDR3: TGCGCCAGCAGCTTACGCCCCGAAATGGAAAAACTGTTTTTT. This translates into CASSLRPEMEKLFF.

The V gene is TRBV5-4, the J gene TRBJ1-1; D gene ambiguous. Trimming pared 3 bases from V and 2 bases from J, leaving 8 bases between. Germline-derived CDR1 and CDR2 are SGHNT and YYREEE (reference sequence). This CDR3 spans 13 amino acids. The CDR3 loop is CASSSGYNTEAFF. CDR3 sequence (DNA): TGTGCCAGCAGCTCCGGATACAACACTGAAGCTTTCTTT. Using reference TRBV5-4 and TRBJ1-1 for the parts outside the CDR3, the full variable domain is ETGVTQSPTHLIKTRGQQVTLRCSSQSGHNTVSWYQQALGQGPQFIFQYYREEENGRGNFPPRFSGLQFPNYSSELNVNALELDDSALYLCASSSGYNTEAFFGQGTRLTVV.

This chain's CDR3 is CASSFPGQGVYGQFF. The CDR3 coding sequence is TGTGCCAGCAGCTTCCCGGGACAGGGAGTGTATGGGCAGTTCTTC. This chain links TRBV7-9 with TRBJ2-1, with 9 bases matching TRBD1. Losses at the gene ends were 3 bases for V and 12 bases for J; bases not matched to a gene: 12. Germline values: CDR1 SEHNR, CDR2 FQNEAQ (reference sequence). The CDR3 contains 15 residues.

This clonotype is categorized as medium-sized (0.01 to 0.1%). The genes are TRBV20-1 and TRBJ2-7; D is perhaps TRBD2 (5 bases). Trimming removed 5 bases from V and 0 bases from J, with 20 bases in between. The CDR3 covers 16 residues. Germline V gene sequence: CDR1 DFQATT, CDR2 SNEGSKA (reference sequence). The DNA of the CDR3 is TGCAGTGCTGGTCGAGGGTTCCGGTACGGCTCCTACGAGCAGTACTTC. It specifies CSAGRGFRYGSYEQYF.

In this sample, this clonotype is medium-sized. The V call is TRBV10-3, the J call TRBJ2-7, with a tentative D call TRBD1 (6 bases). The V end was cut by 0 bases, the J end by 6 bases, with 12 bases between. Germline V gives CDR1 ENHRY, CDR2 SYGVKD. The CDR3 totals 14 residues. CDR3 in amino acids: CAISESQGLAEQYF. CDR3 DNA sequence: TGTGCCATCAGTGAGTCGCAGGGGTTGGCCGAGCAGTACTTC.

By proportion, this clonotype is medium-sized. The rearrangement uses TRBV2 and TRBJ1-4; TRBD1 is a possible D gene (6 bases). The CDR3 length is 14 residues. From germline, CDR1 is SNHLY and CDR2 FYNNEI. V was trimmed by 7 bases and J by 7 bases, leaving 16 bases between them. The CDR3 DNA reads TGTGCCAGCACGGCGCAGGGGCTAGGTGAAAAACTGTTTTTT. It specifies CASTAQGLGEKLFF.

Sample share makes this clonotype medium-sized (0.01 to 0.1%). The rearrangement joins TRBV20-1 to TRBJ2-1; 8 nucleotides agree with TRBD2. Germline V gene lookup returns CDR1 DFQATT and CDR2 SNEGSKA (reference sequence). This CDR3 region has 14 residues. Trimming cost V 1 base and J 4 bases; bases outside gene matches: 3. The CDR3 loop is CSARVASGYNEQFF. Here the CDR3 DNA reads TGCAGTGCTAGAGTGGCTAGCGGGTACAATGAGCAGTTCTTC.

By frequency in the sample, this clonotype is medium-sized. The chain has TRBV5-1 and TRBJ2-1; 12 bases map to TRBD2. V shed 0 bases, J shed 3 bases, and the junction held 4 bases outside the gene matches. The germline gives CDR1 SGHRS, CDR2 YFSETQ. This CDR3 region has 17 residues. CDR3 sequence reads: CASSLVVTSGSYNEQFF. The CDR3, as DNA: TGCGCCAGCAGCTTGGTAGTGACTAGCGGGAGCTACAATGAGCAGTTCTTC.

There are many counts of this clonotype. J is TRBJ1-2 and V is TRBV20-1, with 7 bases that match TRBD1. Trimming took 6 bases from V and 4 from J; bases not matched to a gene: 8. The CDR3 runs 13 residues. Looked up from germline, CDR1 is DFQATT and CDR2 is SNEGSKA (reference sequence). DNA of the CDR3: TGCAGTGCCTACCAGGGGGAGGCCTATGGCTACACCTTC. This translates into CSAYQGEAYGYTF.

In its sample, this clonotype is medium-sized. The V gene is TRBV6-2 or TRBV6-3, the J gene TRBJ1-5; D ambiguous. Trimming stripped 8 bases from V and 6 bases from J, with 14 bases between. The CDR3 is 13 amino acids. From germline, CDR1 is MNHEY and CDR2 SVGEGT. As DNA, the CDR3 is TGTGCCAGCCACGGGCCAACTCTTCAGCCCCAGCATTTT. This sequence encodes CASHGPTLQPQHF.

This clonotype was seen ten or more times. The chain links TRBV15 to TRBJ1-2, with D possibly being TRBD1 (5 bases). Germline CDR1 and CDR2: LNHNV and YYDKDF (reference sequence). V was shortened by 1 base and J by 8 bases, with 11 bases between the two germline ends. The CDR3 runs 13 residues. This CDR3 is CATSRVRQLGYTF. In DNA, the CDR3 is TGTGCCACCAGCAGAGTTAGACAGTTAGGCTACACCTTC.

The table lists this clonotype with a few counts. The genes are TRBV5-6 and TRBJ2-7; D uncertain. V lost 0 bases and J 2 bases, leaving 6 bases between the germline ends. CDR1 SGHDT and CDR2 YYEEEE come from the germline V gene. CDR3 length: 13 residues. The chain's CDR3 is CASSLAATYEQYF. For the CDR3, the DNA is TGTGCCAGCAGCTTGGCCGCAACCTACGAGCAGTACTTC.

This clonotype occurred many times. The rearrangement links TRBV6-5 to TRBJ1-2; the D gene is possibly TRBD1 (5 bases). The CDR3 has 15 amino acids. Trimming took off 6 bases at V and 3 bases at J, with 17 bases between the two ends. CDR1 and CDR2 (germline): MNHEY, SVGAGI. Written as DNA, the CDR3 is TGTGCCAGCAGGGGGGGGGGTGCTGCCTACTATGGCTACACCTTC. Amino acids: CASRGGGAAYYGYTF.

This clonotype was counted at least ten times. This chain joins TRBV5-6 and TRBJ1-2; no firm D call. The CDR3 spans 12 residues. The V and J ends lost 6 bases and 6 bases respectively, with 12 bases between them. Looked up from germline, CDR1 is SGHDT and CDR2 is YYEEEE. CDR3 DNA sequence: TGTGCCAGCACCCCCCCCCGCGATGGCTACACCTTC. Protein: CASTPPRDGYTF.